The clone carrying this T cell receptor (beta chain) was counted ten times or more. No antigen is known for it. The CDR3 loop spans 15 amino acids. Germline V gene data show CDR1 as SNHLY and CDR2 as FYNNEI. V was pared by 6 bases and J by 1 base, with 15 bases between. The sample belongs to a study of T cells in Graves' hyperthyroidism and ophthalmopathy. Study findings and constraints: Most clonotypes that expanded in the thyroid above 0.001 also showed up in blood.

Amplification of TCR beta CDR3 regions used RNA as the template. In the first-round RT-PCR of the TCR CDR3, the HTBI primer set was used. MiXCR, applied by TCRdb to the multiplex PCR reads, yields one record per CDR3 protein. Of approximately 620,000 distinct CDR3 sequences in the sample, approximately 15% were seen once. Inclusion characteristics of ophthalmopathy patients comprised a Clinical Activity Score of at least 3, a NOSPECS grade of at least 4, and duration under 3 months. Criteria for exclusion of patients were uncontrolled infection, other autoimmune disease, pregnancy or lactation. PBMCs were sourced from approximately 9.3 ml fresh peripheral blood.

This receptor was taken from a woman aged 40 to 55 with Graves' ophthalmopathy. The chain has TRBV2 and TRBJ1-1; D not certain. The sequencing sample was made of blood. CDR3 region: CASRPQLAPNTEAFF. In nucleotides, the CDR3 is TGTGCCAGCAGACCACAGTTGGCTCCGAACACTGAAGCTTTCTTT.